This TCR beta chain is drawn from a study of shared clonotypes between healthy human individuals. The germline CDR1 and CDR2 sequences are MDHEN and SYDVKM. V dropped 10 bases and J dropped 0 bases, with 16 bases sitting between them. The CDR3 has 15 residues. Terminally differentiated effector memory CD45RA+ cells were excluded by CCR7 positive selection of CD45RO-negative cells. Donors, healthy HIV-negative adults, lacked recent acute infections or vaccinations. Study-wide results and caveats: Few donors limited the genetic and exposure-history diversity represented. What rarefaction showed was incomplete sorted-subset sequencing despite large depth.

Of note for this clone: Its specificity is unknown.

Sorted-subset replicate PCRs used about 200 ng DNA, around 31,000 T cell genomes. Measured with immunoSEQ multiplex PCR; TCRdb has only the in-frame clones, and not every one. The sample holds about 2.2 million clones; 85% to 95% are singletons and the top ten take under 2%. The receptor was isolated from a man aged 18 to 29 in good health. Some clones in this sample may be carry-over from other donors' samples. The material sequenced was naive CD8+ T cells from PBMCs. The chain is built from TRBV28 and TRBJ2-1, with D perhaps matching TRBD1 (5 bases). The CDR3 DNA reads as TGTGCCACCGACAGAGGAGTGAGCTCCTACAATGAGCAGTTCTTC. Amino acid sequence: CATDRGVSSYNEQFF.